One sample yielded the 3 T cell receptor beta chains listed below, sequenced in a study of control samples from healthy donors and cancer patients. Only in-frame clones appear in the TCRdb table, and some are missing; sequencing was by immunoSEQ multiplex PCR. In the table there are approximately 97,000 clones, 92% of which are singletons. The specimen was blood. These receptors came from a human donor in good health. The donor label of this sample is uncertain.

The chain is built from TRBV5-6 and TRBJ2-5, with D tentatively TRBD2 (6 bases). V lost 4 bases, J lost 4 bases, and 14 bases lay in between. Looked up from germline, CDR1 is SGHDT and CDR2 is YYEEEE. The CDR3 is 14 residues long. CDR3 in amino acids: CASSRKFGGETQYF. For the CDR3, the DNA is TGTGCCAGCAGCCGTAAATTCGGGGGAGAGACCCAGTACTTC.

This chain uses TRBV27 with TRBJ1-2, with TRBD1 matching over 8 bases. The CDR3 is made up of 16 amino acids. Germline values: CDR1 MNHEY, CDR2 SMNVEV (reference sequence). Trimming at V came to 4 bases and at J to 0 bases, leaving 7 bases not matched to a gene. In DNA form, the CDR3 reads TGTGCCAGCAGTTCCGCAGGGGGCTACACTAACTATGGCTACACCTTC. Its protein is CASSSAGGYTNYGYTF.

This chain connects TRBV28 to TRBJ1-5; D is perhaps TRBD1 (5 bases). CDR3 size: 16 residues. CDR1 is MDHEN and CDR2 is SYDVKM in the germline V gene. The germline V and J ends were trimmed by 5 bases and 2 bases, with 16 bases remaining between them. The CDR3 reads CASSPRGGVGNQPQHF. The CDR3 nucleotides are TGTGCCAGCAGTCCACGGGGGGGAGTTGGCAATCAGCCCCAGCATTTT.